These T cell receptor beta chains were read from a single sample in a study of cytomegalovirus exposure and HLA in healthy donors. Sequenced by immunoSEQ multiplex PCR; TCRdb stores in-frame clones only, minus some. The sample holds around 140,000 clones, roughly 80% seen once. The source material was PBMCs. The receptors were sampled from a man in his forties or fifties in good health and CMV-seronegative. Each CDR3 is given with its conserved first and last residue. D genes are given only for firm matches. Only part of the rows carry a size: once, few, many, or a class if the clone is expanded.

CDR3 protein | CDR3 DNA | clone size | J gene | D gene | V gene
CASRGLNTEAFF | TGTGCCAGCAGGGGGCTCAACACTGAAGCTTTCTTT | . | TRBJ1-1 | TRBD1 | TRBV19
CASRLGQFGELFF | TGTGCCAGCAGACTTGGACAGTTCGGGGAGCTGTTTTTT | . | TRBJ2-2 | . | TRBV6-5
CASSYHLAGGWEQYF | TGTGCCAGCAGTTACCACCTAGCGGGGGGGTGGGAGCAGTACTTC | . | TRBJ2-7 | TRBD2 | TRBV6-5
CASSNLGDRGTGELFF | TGTGCCAGCAGCAACCTAGGGGACAGGGGTACCGGGGAGCTGTTTTTT | . | TRBJ2-2 | TRBD1 | TRBV9
CASQTRPGGLTDTQYF | TGCGCCAGCCAGACCCGGCCGGGGGGCCTCACAGATACGCAGTATTTT | . | TRBJ2-3 | . | TRBV5-1
CASSPTPGQGSGNTIYF | TGTGCCAGCTCCCCGACCCCGGGACAGGGCTCTGGAAACACCATATATTTT | . | TRBJ1-3 | TRBD1 | TRBV18
CASSLLGRPGFF | TGTGCCAGCAGTTTATTGGGCCGACCCGGGTTCTTC | . | TRBJ2-1 | . | TRBV28
CASAVAGVETQYF | TGTGCCAGCGCTGTAGCGGGAGTAGAGACCCAGTACTTC | . | TRBJ2-5 | TRBD2 | TRBV27
CASRGQGAYEQYF | TGTGCCAGCAGGGGACAGGGGGCGTACGAGCAGTACTTC | . | TRBJ2-7 | TRBD1 | TRBV2
CAWSVQGSGELFF | TGTGCCTGGAGTGTGCAGGGGAGCGGGGAGCTGTTTTTT | . | TRBJ2-2 | . | TRBV30
CASADRGQSYEQYF | TGTGCCAGCGCGGACAGGGGACAATCCTACGAGCAGTACTTC | few | TRBJ2-7 | TRBD1 | TRBV18
CASSPRQGVGTEAFF | TGTGCCAGCAGCCCCCGACAGGGAGTAGGCACTGAAGCTTTCTTT | . | TRBJ1-1 | TRBD1 | TRBV7-9
CASSQASTGSFPYEQYF | TGCGCCAGCAGCCAAGCATCGACAGGCTCGTTTCCCTACGAGCAGTACTTC | . | TRBJ2-7 | . | TRBV4-3
CASSPGGAIDTQYF | TGTGCCAGCAGCCCGGGGGGGGCCATAGATACGCAGTATTTT | once | TRBJ2-3 | TRBD2 | TRBV5-8
CASSARDGADTQYF | TGTGCCAGCAGCGCTAGAGACGGTGCGGATACGCAGTATTTT | . | TRBJ2-3 | . | TRBV9
CASSQGRGYNEQFF | TGCGCCAGCAGCCAAGGCCGGGGCTACAATGAGCAGTTCTTC | . | TRBJ2-1 | . | TRBV4-3
CSVLPQRAKNEQYF | TGCAGCGTCCTCCCACAGCGGGCAAAGAACGAGCAGTACTTC | . | TRBJ2-7 | . | TRBV29-1
CASRGNTRASSQYF | TGTGCCAGCAGGGGGAACACCCGGGCTAGCTCGCAGTACTTC | once | TRBJ2-7 | . | TRBV6-4
CASSLRRLAIHNEQFF | TGTGCCAGCAGCTTACGGCGGCTAGCGATACACAATGAGCAGTTCTTC | . | TRBJ2-1 | . | TRBV7-2
CASSSSPDRAYEQYF | TGTGCCAGCAGCTCCTCCCCGGACAGGGCCTACGAGCAGTACTTC | . | TRBJ2-7 | TRBD1 | TRBV7-6
CAIRRDSSYEQYF | TGTGCCATCAGACGGGACAGTTCCTACGAGCAGTACTTC | . | TRBJ2-7 | TRBD1 | TRBV10-3
CASSEGWGDTGNTIYF | TGTGCCAGCAGTGAAGGATGGGGCGATACTGGAAACACCATATATTTT | once | TRBJ1-3 | . | TRBV6-1
CASSPSARQETQYF | TGTGCCAGCAGCCCCTCGGCGCGGCAAGAGACCCAGTACTTC | . | TRBJ2-5 | . | TRBV27